A single sample is the source of the 26 T cell receptor beta chains below, sequenced in a study of sequential checkpoint blockade in melanoma. Only in-frame clones appear in the TCRdb table, and some are missing; sequencing was by immunoSEQ multiplex PCR. The table has roughly 34,000 clones, less than 90% seen once. As to treatment: randomized to nivolumab then ipilimumab (arm A) or the reverse (arm B). This sample comprised CD8+ T cells sorted from blood (inferred from file names), obtained from a patient given nivolumab and ipilimumab in sequence. The source of these receptors is a human donor with melanoma.

This chain uses TRBV13 with TRBJ2-5; maybe TRBD2 (6 bases). The V gene's germline CDR1 is PRHDT and CDR2 FYEKMQ (reference sequence). This CDR3 region has 15 residues. The V end lost 3 bases, the J end lost 2 bases, and 13 bases lay between the germline ends. CDR3 protein: CASSLRKEGQETQYF. CDR3 coding DNA: TGTGCCAGCAGCTTGAGGAAGGAGGGGCAAGAGACCCAGTACTTC.

CDR3 in amino acids: CASSLAPGQSSYEQYF. The DNA for the CDR3 is TGTGCCAGCAGCTTAGCGCCGGGACAAAGCTCCTACGAGCAGTACTTC. V usage is TRBV7-4 and J usage is TRBJ2-7; D is possibly TRBD1 (6 bases). Germline V gives CDR1 SGHVT, CDR2 SQSDAQ. Trimming pared 0 bases from V and 0 bases from J, leaving 12 bases between. This CDR3 is 16 amino acids long.

The chain couples TRBV28 to TRBJ2-7; no firm D call. The ends were cut back, 2 bases at V and 0 bases at J, with 8 bases in the middle. Germline CDR1 is MDHEN and CDR2 is SYDVKM. This CDR3 is 14 amino acids long. The CDR3 loop is CASSLMQDSYEQYF. CDR3 sequence (DNA): TGTGCCAGCAGTTTAATGCAGGACTCCTACGAGCAGTACTTC.

The chain is built from TRBV19 and TRBJ1-4, with 12 bases aligning to TRBD1. Germline values: CDR1 LNHDA, CDR2 SQIVND (reference sequence). CDR3 size: 17 residues. V shed 6 bases and J 8 bases; nucleotides not matched to a gene: 13. This chain's CDR3 is CASSPRGTGGRREKLFF. CDR3 DNA sequence: TGTGCCAGTAGCCCCAGGGGGACAGGGGGCCGGAGAGAAAAACTGTTTTTT.

The gene calls are TRBV29-1 and TRBJ1-2, with 7 bases that match TRBD1. V shed 2 bases, J shed 6 bases, and the junction held 9 bases outside the gene matches. This CDR3 has 14 amino acids. In germline, CDR1 is SQVTM, CDR2 ANQGSEA. The CDR3 sequence is CSVEPRTGEDGYTF. DNA of the CDR3: TGCAGCGTTGAACCGAGGACAGGAGAGGATGGCTACACCTTC.

In this sample, this clone turned up once. The chain uses TRBV5-4 and TRBJ2-5; D possibly corresponds to TRBD1 (6 bases). V gave up 3 bases and J gave up 0 bases, with 18 bases separating them. The CDR3 length is 17 residues. The germline V gene has CDR1 SGHNT and CDR2 YYREEE (reference sequence). The CDR3 here is CASSWARTEAYQETQYF. DNA for the CDR3: TGTGCCAGCAGCTGGGCCCGGACAGAAGCATACCAAGAGACCCAGTACTTC.

The chain is built from TRBV13 and TRBJ2-7, with 12 bases matching TRBD1. Trimming took 0 bases from V and 7 from J; bases not matched to a gene: 4. The CDR3 loop spans 15 amino acids. CDR1 is PRHDT, CDR2 FYEKMQ, per germline (reference sequence). CDR3 sequence (DNA): TGTGCCAGCAGCTTAGGGGGACAGGGGGCTTGGGAGCAGTACTTC. It codes for CASSLGGQGAWEQYF.

The rearrangement uses TRBV15 and TRBJ2-7; 10 bases are shared with TRBD1. V gave up 5 bases and J gave up 2 bases; unmatched junction bases: 9. The V gene's germline CDR1 is LNHNV and CDR2 YYDKDF (reference sequence). This CDR3 region has 16 residues. This CDR3 reads CATSATSGQGAYEQYF. The CDR3 region has the DNA TGTGCCACCAGCGCGACCTCCGGACAGGGGGCCTACGAGCAGTACTTC.

CDR3 residues: CASSAGLAESYEQYF. DNA for the CDR3: TGCGCCAGCAGCGCGGGACTAGCGGAGTCCTACGAGCAGTACTTC. The V gene is TRBV5-1, the J gene TRBJ2-7, with 11 nucleotides matching TRBD2. With 4 bases clipped from V and 1 base from J, the junction kept 4 bases outside the gene matches. CDR1 SGHRS and CDR2 YFSETQ come from the germline V gene. This CDR3 has 15 residues.

The chain has TRBV4-3 and TRBJ2-5, with 8 bases aligning to TRBD2. The trim removed 2 bases at V and 3 bases at J, leaving 8 bases unmatched. This CDR3 is 16 amino acids long. CDR1 and CDR2 (germline): LGHNA, YSLEER. As DNA, the CDR3 is TGCGCCAGCAGCCAATATCCGGGACTAGGAGAAGAGACCCAGTACTTC. It yields the protein CASSQYPGLGEETQYF.

The CDR3 nucleotides read TGTGCCAGCAGCTTCGGGGGTTATTTCTACGAGCAGTACTTC. It codes for CASSFGGYFYEQYF. The genes are TRBV7-9 and TRBJ2-7, with TRBD2 as a possible D gene (6 bases). Germline-derived CDR1 and CDR2 are SEHNR and FQNEAQ (reference sequence). This CDR3 has 14 residues. With 3 bases removed from V and 3 bases from J, the gap between germline ends came to 12 bases. Full variable domain (remainder filled in from reference TRBV7-9 and TRBJ2-7): DTGVSQNPRHKITKRGQNVTFRCDPISEHNRLYWYRQTLGQGPEFLTYFQNEAQLEKSRLLSDRFSAERPKGSFSTLEIQRTEQGDSAMYLCASSFGGYFYEQYFGPGTRLTVT.

This clone was recorded once. The chain combines TRBV12-2 with TRBJ2-7; the table names TRBD1, a call not compared with the DNA. TRBV12-2 is a documented pseudogene. The CDR3 totals 16 residues. The CDR3 DNA reads TGTGCAAGTCGCTTCCCACCGGGACAGGCATCCTACGAGCAGTACTTC. Translation gives CASRFPPGQASYEQYF.

V gene TRBV6-5 combines with J gene TRBJ1-1, with 7 bases that match TRBD1. Germline assignment: CDR1 MNHEY and CDR2 SVGAGI. The CDR3 is made up of 14 amino acids. The trim removed 0 bases at V and 6 bases at J, leaving 4 bases unmatched. The CDR3 loop reads CASSYSTGLAEAFF. The CDR3 DNA reads TGTGCCAGCAGTTACTCGACAGGGTTGGCTGAAGCTTTCTTT.

The chain is built from TRBV6-5 and TRBJ2-5, with TRBD1 as a possible D gene (6 bases). The CDR3 is 15 residues long. Trimming took off 8 bases at V and 5 bases at J, with 21 bases between the two ends. Germline CDR1 reads MNHEY; CDR2 reads SVGAGI. The CDR3 bases are TGTGCCAGCGGGGAATACGGCCAGGGGATCGAGACCCAGTACTTC. Translating gives CASGEYGQGIETQYF.

The chain recombines TRBV11-3 with TRBJ1-2; D not resolved. CDR1 is SGHNT and CDR2 is YENEEA in the germline V gene. The length of the CDR3 is 12 residues. The V and J ends lost 3 bases and 7 bases respectively, with 9 bases between them. The CDR3 bases are TGTGCCAGCAGCTTTTACAACGTTGGCTACACCTTC. Translation gives CASSFYNVGYTF.

The genes are TRBV20-1 and TRBJ1-1; D remains unclear. Germline V gene sequence: CDR1 DFQATT, CDR2 SNEGSKA (reference sequence). CDR3 length equals 11 residues. Trimming took 4 bases from V and 3 from J, leaving 6 bases between them. This chain's CDR3 is CSANPYTEAFF. As DNA, the CDR3 is TGCAGTGCTAATCCCTACACTGAAGCTTTCTTT.

This sequence joins TRBV4-3 and TRBJ2-7, with a possible D match to TRBD2 (6 bases). V was shortened by 0 bases and J by 0 bases, with 12 bases between the two germline ends. The CDR3 loop spans 16 amino acids. CDR1 and CDR2 from the germline V gene are LGHNA and YSLEER. This CDR3 reads CASSQDWEAPSYEQYF. The CDR3 DNA reads TGCGCCAGCAGCCAAGACTGGGAGGCGCCCTCCTACGAGCAGTACTTC.

In its sample, this clone was seen once. The chain joins TRBV4-1 to TRBJ1-4, with D unresolved. Germline CDR1 MGHRA, CDR2 YSYEKL. Deletions cut 2 bases from V and 7 bases from J, with 11 bases between. The CDR3 length is 14 residues. This chain's CDR3 is CASSQQTETEKLFF. CDR3 coding DNA: TGCGCCAGCAGCCAACAAACAGAAACTGAAAAACTGTTTTTT.

About this clone itself: The sample contains more than one DNA sequence encoding this CDR3. The chain combines TRBV28 with TRBJ2-7; tentative D call: TRBD2 (5 bases). The CDR3 extends over 14 amino acids. Trimming removed 2 bases at V and 1 base at J, with 9 bases between. The V gene's germline CDR1 is MDHEN and CDR2 SYDVKM. CDR3 DNA: TGTGCCAGCAGTTTAACCGGCGGGTCCTACGAGCAGTACTTC. This encodes CASSLTGGSYEQYF.

The chain is built from TRBV28 and TRBJ2-7, with 8 positions matching TRBD1. V shed 5 bases, J shed 6 bases, and the junction held 3 bases outside the gene matches. CDR1 is MDHEN, CDR2 SYDVKM, per germline. The CDR3 consists of 12 residues. CDR3 sequence (DNA): TGTGCCAGCAGTAGGACAGGGACCGAGCAGTACTTC. Protein sequence: CASSRTGTEQYF.

CDR3 sequence reads: CASSTSGAVAYNEQFF. The CDR3 DNA reads as TGTGCCAGCAGTACAAGCGGGGCCGTGGCCTACAATGAGCAGTTCTTC. The chain links TRBV2 to TRBJ2-1; 7 bases fit TRBD2. The CDR3 has 16 residues. With V trimmed by 5 bases and J by 2 bases, 9 bases remained unmatched. CDR1 SNHLY and CDR2 FYNNEI come from the germline V gene.

This chain links TRBV29-1 with TRBJ2-3; D gene uncertain. Trimming pared 3 bases from V and 4 bases from J, leaving 11 bases between. This CDR3 has 13 residues. CDR1 and CDR2 from the germline V gene are SQVTM and ANQGSEA. CDR3 sequence: CSVEGSTADTQYF. Here the CDR3 DNA reads TGCAGCGTTGAGGGCTCCACGGCAGATACGCAGTATTTT.

This rearrangement joins TRBV9 to TRBJ1-3; weak D call: TRBD1 (5 bases). The CDR3 is made up of 16 amino acids. In germline, CDR1 is SGDLS, CDR2 YYNGEE. Trimming pared 1 base from V and 0 bases from J, leaving 11 bases between. The CDR3 nucleotides read TGTGCCAGCAGCGTATTGGGGGGTACCTCTGGAAACACCATATATTTT. This gives the protein CASSVLGGTSGNTIYF.

V usage is TRBV10-2 and J usage is TRBJ2-5; TRBD2 might be the D (6 bases). V gave up 0 bases and J gave up 5 bases, with 13 bases separating them. CDR1 is WSHSY, CDR2 SAAADI, per germline. The CDR3 covers 15 residues. The CDR3 loop is CASSESIGGRETQYF. The CDR3 region has the DNA TGCGCCAGCAGTGAGTCGATTGGTGGGAGGGAGACCCAGTACTTC.

The V gene is TRBV28, the J gene TRBJ1-6, with 10 bases matching TRBD1. The germline V gene encodes CDR1 MDHEN and CDR2 SYDVKM. CDR3 length equals 16 residues. V was pared by 3 bases and J by 7 bases, with 6 bases of the junction left unmatched. CDR3 protein: CASSFRGQGGNSPLHF. Here the CDR3 DNA reads TGTGCCAGCAGTTTTCGCGGACAGGGGGGGAATTCACCCCTCCACTTT.

V usage is TRBV4-1 and J usage is TRBJ1-2; TRBD1 might be the D (5 bases). CDR1 is MGHRA and CDR2 is YSYEKL in the germline V gene. V lost 0 bases, J lost 4 bases, and 12 bases lay in between. The CDR3 length is 15 residues. CDR3 DNA sequence: TGCGCCAGCAGCCAAGAGTGGGGCAGTATCTATGGCTACACCTTC. Its translation is CASSQEWGSIYGYTF.